This T cell receptor beta chain was sequenced for a study of OX40 agonist ivuxolimab in advanced cancers. Study-level information: Three patients responded partially, comprising one with hepatocellular carcinoma and two with cutaneous melanoma.

Autoimmune disease history or systemic immunosuppression disqualified patients. The method was immunoSEQ multiplex PCR; TCRdb's version includes in-frame clones alone and lacks a portion of them. The sample yields 55,000 to 80,000 clones, more than 75% seen once. This TCR was recovered from an adult with an advanced solid tumor such as melanoma, head and neck, liver or kidney cancer. The sample in question was CD4+ or CD8+ T cells sorted from blood, obtained in a trial of the OX40 agonist ivuxolimab.

DNA for the CDR3: TGTGCCAGCAGCTTGGGGGGGGACACTGAAGCTTTCTTT. Protein: CASSLGGDTEAFF. This chain links TRBV5-8 with TRBJ1-1; a possible D gene is TRBD1 (5 bases). The CDR3 is 13 amino acids. V was clipped by 0 bases and J by 3 bases, with 6 bases between them. Germline V gives CDR1 SGHTS, CDR2 YDEGEE.